This section outlines one T cell receptor (beta chain) sequence together with its context. TCRdb's table, derived via immunoSEQ multiplex PCR, lists solely in-frame clones and lacks some. The table has 380,000 or so clones, around 84% seen once. The data are from a study of blood T cell repertoires in COVID-19. The sequencing input was peripheral blood. This TCR derives from a human donor with acute or convalescent COVID-19. The donor label of this sample is uncertain.

DNA of the CDR3: TGTGCCAGCAGCTTATTCGGGAAAGAGACCCAGTACTTC. Protein product: CASSLFGKETQYF. The rearrangement joins TRBV7-8 to TRBJ2-5; TRBD2 might be the D (5 bases). Looked up from germline, CDR1 is SGHVS and CDR2 is FQNEAQ. CDR3 length equals 13 residues. V dropped 2 bases and J dropped 3 bases, with 7 bases sitting between them.